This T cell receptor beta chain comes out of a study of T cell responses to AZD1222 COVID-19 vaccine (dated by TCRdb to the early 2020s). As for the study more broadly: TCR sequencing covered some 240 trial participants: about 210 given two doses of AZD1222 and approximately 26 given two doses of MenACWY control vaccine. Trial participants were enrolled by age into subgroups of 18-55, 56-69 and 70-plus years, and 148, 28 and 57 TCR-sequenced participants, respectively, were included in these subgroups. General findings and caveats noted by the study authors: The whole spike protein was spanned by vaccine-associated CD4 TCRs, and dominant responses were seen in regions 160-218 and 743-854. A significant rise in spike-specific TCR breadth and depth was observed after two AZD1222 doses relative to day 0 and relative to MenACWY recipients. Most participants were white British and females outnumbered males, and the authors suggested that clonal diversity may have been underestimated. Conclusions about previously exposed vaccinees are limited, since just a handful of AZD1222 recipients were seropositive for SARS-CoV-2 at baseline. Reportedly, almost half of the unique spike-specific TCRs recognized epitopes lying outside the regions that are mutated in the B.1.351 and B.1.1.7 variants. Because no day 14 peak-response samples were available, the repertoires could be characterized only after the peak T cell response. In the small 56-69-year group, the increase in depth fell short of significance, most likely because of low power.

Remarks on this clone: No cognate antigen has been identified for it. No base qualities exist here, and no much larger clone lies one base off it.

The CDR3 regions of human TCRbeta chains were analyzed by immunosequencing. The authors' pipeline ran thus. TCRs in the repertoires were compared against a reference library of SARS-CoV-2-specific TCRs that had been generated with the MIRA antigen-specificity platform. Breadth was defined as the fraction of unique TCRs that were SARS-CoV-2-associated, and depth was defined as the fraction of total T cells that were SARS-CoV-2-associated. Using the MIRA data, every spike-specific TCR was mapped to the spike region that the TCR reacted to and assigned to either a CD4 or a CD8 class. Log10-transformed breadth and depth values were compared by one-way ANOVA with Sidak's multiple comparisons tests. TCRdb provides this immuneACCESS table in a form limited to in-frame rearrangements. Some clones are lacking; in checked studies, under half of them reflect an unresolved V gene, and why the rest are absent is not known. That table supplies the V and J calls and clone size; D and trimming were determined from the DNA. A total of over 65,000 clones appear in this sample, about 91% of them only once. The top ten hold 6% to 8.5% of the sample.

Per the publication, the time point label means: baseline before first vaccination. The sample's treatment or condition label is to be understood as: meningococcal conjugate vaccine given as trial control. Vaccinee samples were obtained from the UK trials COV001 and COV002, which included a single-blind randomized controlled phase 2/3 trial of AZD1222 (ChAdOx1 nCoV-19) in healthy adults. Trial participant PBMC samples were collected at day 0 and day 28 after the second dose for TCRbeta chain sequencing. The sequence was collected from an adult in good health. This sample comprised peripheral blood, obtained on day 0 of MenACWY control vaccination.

The CDR3 reads as follows: CASIGPAGNTIYF. Read as DNA, the sequence is TGTGCCAGCATTGGACCGGCCGGAAACACCATATATTTT. The chain is encoded by TRBV2 joined to TRBJ1-3; a confident D gene designation cannot be given. CDR1 and CDR2 (SNHLY, FYNNEI) derive from the germline V gene. The CDR3 holds 13 amino acids from the cysteine to the phenylalanine. Only the CDR3 DNA stays, 39 bases, in frame from base 1. V is pared back by 7 bases and J by 4 bases, with 11 bases lying between the germline termini.